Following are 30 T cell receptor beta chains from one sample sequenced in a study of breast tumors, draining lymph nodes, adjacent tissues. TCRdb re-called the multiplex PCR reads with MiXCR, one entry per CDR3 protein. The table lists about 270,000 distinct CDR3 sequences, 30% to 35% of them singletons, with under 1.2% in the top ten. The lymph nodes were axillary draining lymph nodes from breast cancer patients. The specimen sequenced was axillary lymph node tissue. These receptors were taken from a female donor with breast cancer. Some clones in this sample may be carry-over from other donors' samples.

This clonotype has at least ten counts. As DNA, the CDR3 is TGTGCCAGCAGCGGGGGACTAGCGGGAGGGCCTGGGGCCAACGTCCTGACTTTC. As protein: CASSGGLAGGPGANVLTF. The rearrangement uses TRBV5-8 and TRBJ2-6; 16 bases agree with TRBD2. The CDR3 loop spans 18 amino acids. The J segment lost 2 bases and the V segment lost 4 bases, leaving 3 bases of the junction unmatched. Germline assignment: CDR1 SGHTS and CDR2 YDEGEE.

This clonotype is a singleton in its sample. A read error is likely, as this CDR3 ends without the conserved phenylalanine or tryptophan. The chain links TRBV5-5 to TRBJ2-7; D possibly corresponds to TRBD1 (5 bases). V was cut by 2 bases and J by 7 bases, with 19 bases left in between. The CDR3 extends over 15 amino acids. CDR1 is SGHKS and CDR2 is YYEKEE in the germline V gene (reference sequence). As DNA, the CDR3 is TGTGCCAGCAGCTTAGCTGTACAGGTGGCGACGGAGCAGTACCTC. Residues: CASSLAVQVATEQYL.

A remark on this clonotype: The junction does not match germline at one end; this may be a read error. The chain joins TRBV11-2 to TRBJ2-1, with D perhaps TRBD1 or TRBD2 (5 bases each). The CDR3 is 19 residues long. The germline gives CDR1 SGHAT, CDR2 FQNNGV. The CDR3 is CASSMLRAARFKTDNEQSF. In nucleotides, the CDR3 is TGTGCCAGCAGCATGTTGAGGGCAGCGAGGTTTAAGACGGACAATGAGCAGTCCTTC.

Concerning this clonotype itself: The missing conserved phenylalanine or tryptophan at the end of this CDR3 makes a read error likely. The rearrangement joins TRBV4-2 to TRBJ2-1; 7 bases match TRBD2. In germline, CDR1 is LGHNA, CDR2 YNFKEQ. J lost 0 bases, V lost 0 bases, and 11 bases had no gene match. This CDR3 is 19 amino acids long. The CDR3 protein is CASSQEVGLAEPSYNEQFL. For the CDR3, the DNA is TGTGCCAGCAGCCAAGAAGTCGGGCTAGCGGAGCCCTCCTACAATGAGCAGTTCCTC.

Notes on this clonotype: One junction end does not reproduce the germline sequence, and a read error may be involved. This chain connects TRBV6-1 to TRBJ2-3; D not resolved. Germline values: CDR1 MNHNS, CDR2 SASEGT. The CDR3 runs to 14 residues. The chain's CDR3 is CAGSWTSIRDTQYF. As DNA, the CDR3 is TGTGCCGGCAGTTGGACCAGCATCCGAGATACGCAGTATTTT.

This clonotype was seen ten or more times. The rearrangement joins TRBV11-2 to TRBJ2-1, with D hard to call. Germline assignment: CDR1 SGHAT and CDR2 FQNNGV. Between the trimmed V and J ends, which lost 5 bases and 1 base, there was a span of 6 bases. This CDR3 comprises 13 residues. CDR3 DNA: TGTGCCAGCAGCCCCCTATCCTACAATGAGCAGTTCTTC. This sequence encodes CASSPLSYNEQFF. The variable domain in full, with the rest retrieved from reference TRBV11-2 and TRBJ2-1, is EAGVAQSPRYKIIEKRQSVAFWCNPISGHATLYWYQQILGQGPKLLIQFQNNGVVDDSQLPKDRFSAERLKGVDSTLKIQPAKLEDSAVYLCASSPLSYNEQFFGPGTRLTVL.

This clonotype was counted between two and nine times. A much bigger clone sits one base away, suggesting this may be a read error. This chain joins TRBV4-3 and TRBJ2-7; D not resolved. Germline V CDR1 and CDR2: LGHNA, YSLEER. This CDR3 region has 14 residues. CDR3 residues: CASSQGVSSCEQYF. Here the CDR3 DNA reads TGCGCCAGCAGCCAAGGTGTTAGCTCCTGCGAGCAGTACTTC.

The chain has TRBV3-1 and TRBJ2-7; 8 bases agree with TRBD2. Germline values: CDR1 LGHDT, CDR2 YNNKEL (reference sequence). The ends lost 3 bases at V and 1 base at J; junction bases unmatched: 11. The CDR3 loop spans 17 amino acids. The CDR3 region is CASSQDSMSGRSYEQYF. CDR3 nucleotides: TGTGCCAGCAGCCAGGACTCGATGAGCGGGAGATCCTACGAGCAGTACTTC.

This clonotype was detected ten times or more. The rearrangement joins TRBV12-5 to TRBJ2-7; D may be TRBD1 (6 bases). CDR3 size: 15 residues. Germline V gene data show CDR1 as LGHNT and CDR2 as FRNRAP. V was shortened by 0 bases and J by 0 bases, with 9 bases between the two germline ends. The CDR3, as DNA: TGTGCTAGTGGTTTGGTTCAGGGGATCTCCTACGAGCAGTACTTC. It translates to CASGLVQGISYEQYF.

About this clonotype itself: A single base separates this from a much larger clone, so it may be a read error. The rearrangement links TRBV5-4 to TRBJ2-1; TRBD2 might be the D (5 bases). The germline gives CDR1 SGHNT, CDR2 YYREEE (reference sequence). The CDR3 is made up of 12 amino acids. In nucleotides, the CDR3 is TGTGCCAGCAGCTTGCCGGGGAATGAGCAGTCCTTC. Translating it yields CASSLPGNEQSF. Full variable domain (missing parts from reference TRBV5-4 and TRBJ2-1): ETGVTQSPTHLIKTRGQQVTLRCSSQSGHNTVSWYQQALGQGPQFIFQYYREEENGRGNFPPRFSGLQFPNYSSELNVNALELDDSALYLCASSLPGNEQSFGPGTRLTVL.

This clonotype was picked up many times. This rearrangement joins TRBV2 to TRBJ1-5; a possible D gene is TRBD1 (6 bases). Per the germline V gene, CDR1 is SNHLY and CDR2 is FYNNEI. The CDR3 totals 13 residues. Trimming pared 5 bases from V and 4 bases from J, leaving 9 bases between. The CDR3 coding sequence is TGTGCCAGCAGTCGGGACATTAATCAGCCCCAGCATTTT. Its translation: CASSRDINQPQHF.

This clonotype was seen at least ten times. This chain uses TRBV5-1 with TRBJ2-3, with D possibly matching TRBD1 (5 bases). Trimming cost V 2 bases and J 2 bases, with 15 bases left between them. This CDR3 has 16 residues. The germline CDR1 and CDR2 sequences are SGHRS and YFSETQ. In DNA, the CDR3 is TGCGCCAGCAGCTTCGATTTAGGCAGGGACACAGATACGCAGTATTTT. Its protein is CASSFDLGRDTDTQYF. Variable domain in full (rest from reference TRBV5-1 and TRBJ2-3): KAGVTQTPRYLIKTRGQQVTLSCSPISGHRSVSWYQQTPGQGLQFLFEYFSETQRNKGNFPGRFSGRQFSNSRSEMNVSTLELGDSALYLCASSFDLGRDTDTQYFGPGTRLTVL.

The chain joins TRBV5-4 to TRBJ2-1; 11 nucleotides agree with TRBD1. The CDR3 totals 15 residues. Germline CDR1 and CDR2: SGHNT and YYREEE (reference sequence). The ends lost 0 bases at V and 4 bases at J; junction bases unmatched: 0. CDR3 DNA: TGTGCCAGCAGCTTGGGGGACAGGGGGTACAATGAGCAGTTCTTC. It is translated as CASSLGDRGYNEQFF.

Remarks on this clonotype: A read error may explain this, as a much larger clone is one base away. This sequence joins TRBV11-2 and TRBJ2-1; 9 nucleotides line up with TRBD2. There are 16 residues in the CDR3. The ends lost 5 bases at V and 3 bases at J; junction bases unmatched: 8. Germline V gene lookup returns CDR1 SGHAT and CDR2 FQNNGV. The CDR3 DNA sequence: TGTGCCAGCAGCACCTCTAGCGGGACGGGCTACAATGAGCAGTTCTTC. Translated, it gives CASSTSSGTGYNEQFF.

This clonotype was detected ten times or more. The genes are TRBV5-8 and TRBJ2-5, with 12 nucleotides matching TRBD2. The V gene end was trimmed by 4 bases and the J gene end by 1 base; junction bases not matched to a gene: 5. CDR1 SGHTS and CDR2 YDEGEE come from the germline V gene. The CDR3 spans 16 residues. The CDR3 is CASSRRLAGVQETQYF. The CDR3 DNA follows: TGTGCCAGCAGCCGGAGACTAGCGGGAGTCCAAGAGACCCAGTACTTC. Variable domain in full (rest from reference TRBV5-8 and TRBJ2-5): EAGVTQSPTHLIKTRGQQATLRCSPISGHTSVYWYQQALGLGLQFLLWYDEGEERNRGNFPPRFSGRQFPNYSSELNVNALELEDSALYLCASSRRLAGVQETQYFGPGTRLLVL.

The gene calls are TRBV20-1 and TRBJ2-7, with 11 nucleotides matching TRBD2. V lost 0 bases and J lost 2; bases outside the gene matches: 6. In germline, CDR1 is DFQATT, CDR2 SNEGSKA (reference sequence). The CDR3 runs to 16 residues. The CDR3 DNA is TGCAGTGCTAGAGATCTACTAGCGGGGGCCCCCTACGAGCAGTACTTC. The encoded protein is CSARDLLAGAPYEQYF.

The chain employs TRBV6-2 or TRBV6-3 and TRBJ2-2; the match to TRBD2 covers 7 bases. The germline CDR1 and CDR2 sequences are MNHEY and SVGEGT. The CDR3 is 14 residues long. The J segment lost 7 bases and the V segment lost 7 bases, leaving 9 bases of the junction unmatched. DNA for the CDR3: TGTGCCAGCAAGCGGGACTCCCCGAACGGGGAGCTGTTTTTT. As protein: CASKRDSPNGELFF.

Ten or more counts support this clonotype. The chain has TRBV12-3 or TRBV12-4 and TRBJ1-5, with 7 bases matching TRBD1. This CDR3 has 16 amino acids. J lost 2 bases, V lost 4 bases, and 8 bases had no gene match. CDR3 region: CASSSGGQWGNQPQHF. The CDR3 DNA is TGTGCCAGCAGTTCAGGGGGACAGTGGGGCAATCAGCCCCAGCATTTT.

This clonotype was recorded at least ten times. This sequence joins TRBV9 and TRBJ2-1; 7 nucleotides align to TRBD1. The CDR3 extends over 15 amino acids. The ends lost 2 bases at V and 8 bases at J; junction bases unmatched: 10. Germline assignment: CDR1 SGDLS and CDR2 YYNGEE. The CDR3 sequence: CASSVGDSLLDEQFF. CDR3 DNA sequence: TGTGCCAGCAGCGTGGGGGACAGCCTCTTGGATGAGCAGTTCTTC.

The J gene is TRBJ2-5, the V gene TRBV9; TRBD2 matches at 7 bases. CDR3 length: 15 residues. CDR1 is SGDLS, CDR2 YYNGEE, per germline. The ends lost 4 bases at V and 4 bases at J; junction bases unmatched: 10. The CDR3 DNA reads TGTGCCAGCAGCCCCGTCGGGAGGACCACAGAGACCCAGTACTTC. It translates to CASSPVGRTTETQYF.

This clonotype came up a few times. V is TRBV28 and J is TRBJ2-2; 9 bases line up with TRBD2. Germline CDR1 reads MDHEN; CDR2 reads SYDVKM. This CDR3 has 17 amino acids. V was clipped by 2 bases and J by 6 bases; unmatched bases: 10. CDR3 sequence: CASSLPLRAGGPGELFF. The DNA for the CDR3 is TGTGCCAGCAGTTTACCCCTAAGGGCGGGAGGGCCCGGGGAGCTGTTTTTT.

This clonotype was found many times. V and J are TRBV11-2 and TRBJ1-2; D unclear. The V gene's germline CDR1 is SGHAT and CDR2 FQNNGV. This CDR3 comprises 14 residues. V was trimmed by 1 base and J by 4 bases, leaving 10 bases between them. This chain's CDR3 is CASSLVQLSYGYTF. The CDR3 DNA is TGTGCCAGCAGCTTAGTTCAACTCAGCTATGGCTACACCTTC.

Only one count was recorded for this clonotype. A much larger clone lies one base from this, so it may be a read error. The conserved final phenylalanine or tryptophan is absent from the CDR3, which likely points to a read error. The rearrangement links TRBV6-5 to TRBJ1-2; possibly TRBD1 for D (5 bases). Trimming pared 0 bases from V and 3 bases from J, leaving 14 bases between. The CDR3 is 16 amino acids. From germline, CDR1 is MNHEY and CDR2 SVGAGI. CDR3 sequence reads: CASSYSIQARDYGYTL. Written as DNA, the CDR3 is TGTGCCAGCAGTTACTCGATACAGGCCCGGGACTATGGCTACACCCTC.

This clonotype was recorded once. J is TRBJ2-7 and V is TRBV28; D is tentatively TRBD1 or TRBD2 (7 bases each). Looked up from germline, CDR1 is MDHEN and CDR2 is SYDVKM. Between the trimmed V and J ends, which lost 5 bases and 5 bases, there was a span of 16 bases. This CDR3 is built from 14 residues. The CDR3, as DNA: TGTGCCAGCAGTAGACAGGGAGGGGTCCACGAGCAGTACTTC. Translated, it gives CASSRQGGVHEQYF.

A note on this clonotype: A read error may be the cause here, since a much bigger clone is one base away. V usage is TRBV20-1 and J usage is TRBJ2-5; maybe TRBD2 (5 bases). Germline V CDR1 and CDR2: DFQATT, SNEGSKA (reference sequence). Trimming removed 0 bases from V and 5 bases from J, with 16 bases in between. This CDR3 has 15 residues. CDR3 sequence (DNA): TGCAGTGCTAGAGATTTGGGAGATTGGCCCGAGACCCAGTACTTC. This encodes CSARDLGDWPETQYF.

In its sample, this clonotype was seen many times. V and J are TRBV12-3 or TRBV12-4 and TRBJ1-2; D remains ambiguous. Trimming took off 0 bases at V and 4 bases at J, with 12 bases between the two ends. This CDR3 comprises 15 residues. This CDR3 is CASSLASGEGYGYTF. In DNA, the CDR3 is TGTGCCAGCAGTTTAGCGTCCGGGGAGGGCTATGGCTACACCTTC.

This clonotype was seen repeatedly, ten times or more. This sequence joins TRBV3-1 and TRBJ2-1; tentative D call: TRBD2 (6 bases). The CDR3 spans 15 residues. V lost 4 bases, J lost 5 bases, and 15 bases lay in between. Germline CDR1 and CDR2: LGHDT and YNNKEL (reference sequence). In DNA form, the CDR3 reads TGTGCCAGCAGCCTGAGCACTAGCCTACACAATGAGCAGTTCTTC. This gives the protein CASSLSTSLHNEQFF.

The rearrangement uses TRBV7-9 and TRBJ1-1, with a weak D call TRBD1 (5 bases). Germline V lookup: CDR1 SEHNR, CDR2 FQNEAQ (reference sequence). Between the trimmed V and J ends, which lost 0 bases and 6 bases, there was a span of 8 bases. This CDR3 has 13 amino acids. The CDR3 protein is CASSLALGPEAFF. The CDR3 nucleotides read TGTGCCAGCAGCTTAGCCCTGGGGCCTGAAGCTTTCTTT.

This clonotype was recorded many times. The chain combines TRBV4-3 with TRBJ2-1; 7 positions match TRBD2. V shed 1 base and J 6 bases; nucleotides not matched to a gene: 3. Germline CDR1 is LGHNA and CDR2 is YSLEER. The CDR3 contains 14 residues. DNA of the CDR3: TGCGCCAGCAGCCAAGGGCTAGCGGCCAATGAGCAGTTCTTC. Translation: CASSQGLAANEQFF.

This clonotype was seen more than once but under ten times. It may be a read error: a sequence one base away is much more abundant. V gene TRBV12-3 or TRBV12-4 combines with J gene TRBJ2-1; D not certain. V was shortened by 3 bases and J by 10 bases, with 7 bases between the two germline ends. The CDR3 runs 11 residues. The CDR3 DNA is TGTGCCAGCAGTTTCGCTCAGGAGCAGTTCTTC. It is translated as CASSFAQEQFF.